This entry lists 10 T cell receptor beta chains sequenced from one sample in a study of tissue T cells after allogeneic stem cell transplantation. Sample time point: mouse harvest day 14 after allogeneic transplant. Each mouse received 10^7 T-cell-depleted marrow cells plus 10^6 splenic CD5+ T cells by tail vein. Some clones are missing from TCRdb's copy, which holds only in-frame ones; the method was immunoSEQ multiplex PCR. Of approximately 3,000 clones listed, approximately 53% are singletons. Input material: gut tissue. The origin of the receptors is a female BALB/c mouse given C57BL/6 T cells with graft-versus-host disease after an allogeneic hematopoietic cell transplant.

For this clone: Gene names are mouse gene names. The sequenced CDR3 bases are TGTGCCAGCAGGTGGAGGGGGAACACAGAAGTCTTC. Translating it yields CASRWRGNTEVF. The full CDR3 protein reads CASRWRGNTEVFF. The chain uses TRBV26 and TRBJ1-1, with a possible D match to TRBD1 (5 bases). The read finishes 1 residue shy of the CDR3 end, and the germline J gene is used to complete it. V dropped 6 bases and J dropped 1 base, with 9 bases sitting between them. Germline V gene lookup returns CDR1 KGHPV and CDR2 FQNQEV (reference sequence). The CDR3 is made up of 13 amino acids.

Points on this clone: Gene names are mouse gene names. The read terminates 1 residue ahead of where the CDR3 ends, so the germline J gene completes it. This chain joins TRBV12-2 and TRBJ2-7, with TRBD1 matching 10 bases. This CDR3 has 15 residues. Germline assignment: CDR1 SGHLS and CDR2 HYDKME. V lost 0 bases and J lost 1; bases outside the gene matches: 2. CDR3 DNA (partial): TGTGCCAGCTCTCTCCCGGACAGGGGGTCCTATGAACAGTAC. Its translation: CASSLPDRGSYEQY. The whole CDR3 sequence reads CASSLPDRGSYEQYF. The full variable domain, rest sourced from reference TRBV12-2 and TRBJ2-7, is NSGVVQSPRYIIKGKGERSILKCIPISGHLSVAWYQQTQGQELKFFIQHYDKMERDKGNLPSRFSVQQFDDYHSEMNMSALELEDSAVYFCASSLPDRGSYEQYFGPGTRLTVL.

There are a few counts of this clone. Gene names follow the mouse nomenclature. The read ends 1 residue shy of where the CDR3 ends; the end is completed using the germline J gene. This chain links TRBV16 with TRBJ2-7; TRBD1 might be the D (5 bases). The CDR3 totals 12 residues. CDR1 SGHSA and CDR2 FRNQAP come from the germline V gene. The ends were cut back, 2 bases at V and 4 bases at J, with 6 bases in the middle. The CDR3 here is CASSLRQYEQYF. The DNA read from the CDR3 is TGTGCAAGCAGCTTAAGACAGTATGAACAGTAC. Combining the CDR3 with reference TRBV16 and TRBJ2-7 gives the whole variable domain NAGVIQTPRHKVTGKGQEATLWCEPISGHSAVFWYRQTIVQGLEFLTYFRNQAPIDDSGMPKERFSAQMPNQSHSTLKIQSTQPQDSAVYLCASSLRQYEQYFGPGTRLTVL.

A note on this clone: Genes here carry mouse names. The read ends 1 residue shy of where the CDR3 ends; the end is completed using the germline J gene. This sequence joins TRBV5 and TRBJ2-7; 14 bases map to TRBD2. The length of the CDR3 is 15 residues. Germline V lookup: CDR1 LGHNA, CDR2 YNLKQL (reference sequence). Trimming took 3 bases from V and 7 from J; bases not matched to a gene: 5. The sequenced part of the CDR3 DNA is TGTGCCAGCAGCCAGGCGGGACTGGGGGGGCGGGAACAGTAC. This translates into CASSQAGLGGREQY. The whole CDR3 reads CASSQAGLGGREQYF.

Of note for this clone: Mouse gene names apply. CDR3 bases read: TGTGCCAGCAGTCCTCCAGTCGGGCAGCTCTAC. Encoded protein: CASSPPVGQLY. The CDR3 in its entirety is CASSPPVGQLYF. The chain carries TRBV26 and TRBJ2-2, with unresolved D. Sequencing ends 1 residue short of the CDR3 end; the germline J gene provides the rest. CDR3 length: 12 amino acids. V lost 4 bases and J 7 bases, leaving 7 bases between the germline ends. The germline V gene encodes CDR1 KGHPV and CDR2 FQNQEV (reference sequence).

On this clone: Germline and genes here are mouse. The read stops 1 residue short of the end of the CDR3; the missing end is completed from the germline J gene. The rearrangement joins TRBV1 to TRBJ2-2; unclear D gene. The CDR3 runs 12 residues. V was trimmed by 4 bases and J by 1 base, leaving 1 base between them. The germline gives CDR1 NSQYPW, CDR2 LRSPGD (reference sequence). The CDR3: CTCSENTGQLYF. The sequenced part of the CDR3 DNA is TGCACCTGCAGTGAAAACACCGGGCAGCTCTAC.

Comment on this clone: The genes and germline here are from mouse. The read halts 1 residue ahead of the CDR3 end, with the missing end drawn from the germline J gene. V gene TRBV26 combines with J gene TRBJ1-1, with D tentatively TRBD1 (6 bases). Germline CDR1 reads KGHPV; CDR2 reads FQNQEV (reference sequence). Deletions cut 6 bases from V and 0 bases from J, with 14 bases between. The CDR3 consists of 15 residues. The DNA read from the CDR3 is TGTGCCAGCAGCCCTCTGGGACAAACAAACACAGAAGTCTTC. Protein product: CASSPLGQTNTEVF. The whole CDR3 sequence is CASSPLGQTNTEVFF.

In its sample, this clone was seen a few times. Genes here carry mouse names. The read ends 1 residue before the CDR3 terminus; that terminus is restored from the germline J gene. This sequence joins TRBV13-1 and TRBJ2-7; 10 bases are shared with TRBD1. The V gene's germline CDR1 is NSHNY and CDR2 SYGAGN. V trimming: 2 bases; J trimming: 5 bases; junction bases outside the gene matches: 4. The CDR3 runs to 14 residues. CDR3 DNA (partial): TGTGCCAGCAGTGACCGGGACAGGGGAGATGAACAGTAC. Its translation: CASSDRDRGDEQY. The complete CDR3 reads CASSDRDRGDEQYF.

About this clone: Germline and genes here are mouse. The read ends 1 residue shy of where the CDR3 ends; the end is completed using the germline J gene. This chain links TRBV3 with TRBJ1-6; D remains ambiguous. TRBJ1-6 is marked as an open reading frame, function uncertain. CDR3 length equals 13 residues. Germline CDR1 and CDR2: SNHLY and FYNGKV (reference sequence). V lost 5 bases and J 4 bases, leaving 6 bases between the germline ends. CDR3 residues: CASSPGYNSPLYF. Partial CDR3 DNA: TGTGCCAGCAGCCCCGGATATAATTCGCCCCTCTAC.

This clone has just a few counts. Gene names follow the mouse nomenclature. From the germline J gene comes the end of the CDR3, since the read stops 1 residue before it. This chain uses TRBV26 with TRBJ2-5; D possibly corresponds to TRBD1 (6 bases). The V and J ends lost 6 bases and 0 bases respectively, with 7 bases between them. Germline V lookup: CDR1 KGHPV, CDR2 FQNQEV (reference sequence). The CDR3 sequence is 13 residues long. The part of the CDR3 DNA that was read is TGTGCCAGCAGCGGGACAAACCAAGACACCCAGTAC. Its translation is CASSGTNQDTQY. The full-length CDR3 reads as CASSGTNQDTQYF.